Listed below are T cell receptor beta chains from one sample, sequenced in a study of TIL therapy for anti-PD-1-resistant metastatic lung cancer. The repertoire was sequenced with immunoSEQ multiplex PCR; TCRdb's copy has only in-frame clones and lacks some. The table has about 60,000 clones, 69% seen once; the top ten hold 5.5% to 8.5%. Material: blood, obtained at baseline. The receptors shown here come from a person aged 25 to 79 with non-small cell lung cancer. CDR3s include the opening cysteine and the closing phenylalanine or tryptophan. A D gene is named only where the DNA matches it firmly. The size field is filled for only some rows; it gives once, few, many or a size class.

V gene	clone size	J gene	D gene	CDR3 protein	CDR3 DNA
TRBV2	NA	TRBJ2-7	NA	CASTGGTSEQYF	TGTGCCAGCACCGGGGGAACAAGCGAGCAGTACTTC
TRBV10-1	NA	TRBJ2-2	NA	CASSLRAPGELFF	TGCGCCAGCAGCCTCAGGGCTCCCGGGGAGCTGTTTTTT
TRBV27	NA	TRBJ2-1	NA	CASSLLGDEQFF	TGTGCCAGCAGTCTTCTGGGCGATGAGCAGTTCTTC
TRBV7-9	NA	TRBJ2-5	NA	CASSLLYREETQYF	TGTGCCAGCAGCTTGCTCTACAGGGAAGAGACCCAGTACTTC
TRBV19	few	TRBJ1-5	TRBD1	CASRRTGLDQPQHF	TGTGCCAGCCGGAGGACAGGTCTGGATCAGCCCCAGCATTTT
TRBV12-5	NA	TRBJ1-2	TRBD1	CASGLGDRGNYGYTF	TGTGCTAGTGGTTTGGGGGACAGGGGGAATTATGGCTACACCTTC
TRBV5-1	NA	TRBJ2-2	TRBD2	CASSIAGLNTGELFF	TGCGCCAGCTCTATAGCGGGTTTGAACACCGGGGAGCTGTTTTTT
TRBV30	NA	TRBJ2-7	NA	CAWIPLRDTKTYEQYF	TGTGCCTGGATCCCTCTAAGGGACACCAAAACCTACGAGCAGTACTTC
TRBV6-1	few	TRBJ1-6	TRBD1	CASSDNRGISPLHF	TGTGCCAGCAGTGATAACAGGGGGATTTCACCCCTCCACTTT
TRBV7-9	NA	TRBJ1-2	NA	CASSLGTGLNYGYTF	TGTGCCAGCAGCTTAGGAACAGGACTCAACTATGGCTACACCTTC
TRBV6-5	NA	TRBJ2-5	NA	CATKSLQETQYF	TGTGCCACCAAGTCTTTACAAGAGACCCAGTACTTC
TRBV5-1	NA	TRBJ1-4	TRBD1	CASSLGQGVNEKLFF	TGCGCCAGCAGCTTGGGACAGGGGGTTAATGAAAAACTGTTTTTT
TRBV7-3	NA	TRBJ1-1	TRBD1	CASSLPNRGTEAFF	TGTGCCAGCAGCTTGCCGAACAGGGGCACTGAAGCTTTCTTT
TRBV7-9	NA	TRBJ2-7	NA	CASSSSRWDSSYEQYF	TGTGCCAGCAGCTCCTCTCGATGGGACTCATCCTACGAGCAGTACTTC
TRBV19	once	TRBJ2-5	TRBD2	CASSVGLAGGTETQYF	TGTGCCAGTAGTGTGGGACTAGCGGGGGGCACAGAGACCCAGTACTTC
TRBV4-1	few	TRBJ1-5	TRBD1	CASSQDPGQGQWQPQHF	TGCGCCAGCAGCCAAGACCCTGGACAGGGGCAGTGGCAGCCCCAGCATTTT
TRBV19	NA	TRBJ2-7	NA	CASSRTADYEQYF	TGTGCCAGTAGCAGGACAGCCGACTACGAGCAGTACTTC
TRBV6-1	NA	TRBJ2-7	TRBD1	CASSRDRYSYEQYF	TGTGCCAGCAGTCGGGACAGATACTCCTACGAGCAGTACTTC
TRBV2	NA	TRBJ2-7	NA	CASSRDSYEQYF	TGTGCCAGCAGTCGGGACTCCTACGAGCAGTACTTC
TRBV6-6	NA	TRBJ1-2	TRBD1	CASSWGQGIGLGYTF	TGTGCCAGCAGTTGGGGACAGGGGATAGGACTTGGCTACACCTTC
TRBV5-1	NA	TRBJ2-1	NA	CASSTGFNNEQFF	TGCGCCAGCAGCACAGGGTTCAACAATGAGCAGTTCTTC
TRBV18	NA	TRBJ2-7	NA	CASSSNRGSVVYEQYF	TGTGCCAGCTCATCAAACCGGGGGAGCGTGGTCTACGAGCAGTACTTC
TRBV6-1	NA	TRBJ2-4	TRBD1	CASSTHRGDIQYF	TGTGCCAGCAGTACCCACAGGGGGGACATTCAGTACTTC
TRBV9	few	TRBJ1-5	NA	CASSADSSNQPQHF	TGTGCCAGCAGCGCCGACAGTAGCAATCAGCCCCAGCATTTT
TRBV5-1	few	TRBJ1-1	TRBD1	CASSWGTGGSEAFF	TGCGCCAGCAGCTGGGGGACAGGGGGCTCTGAAGCTTTCTTT